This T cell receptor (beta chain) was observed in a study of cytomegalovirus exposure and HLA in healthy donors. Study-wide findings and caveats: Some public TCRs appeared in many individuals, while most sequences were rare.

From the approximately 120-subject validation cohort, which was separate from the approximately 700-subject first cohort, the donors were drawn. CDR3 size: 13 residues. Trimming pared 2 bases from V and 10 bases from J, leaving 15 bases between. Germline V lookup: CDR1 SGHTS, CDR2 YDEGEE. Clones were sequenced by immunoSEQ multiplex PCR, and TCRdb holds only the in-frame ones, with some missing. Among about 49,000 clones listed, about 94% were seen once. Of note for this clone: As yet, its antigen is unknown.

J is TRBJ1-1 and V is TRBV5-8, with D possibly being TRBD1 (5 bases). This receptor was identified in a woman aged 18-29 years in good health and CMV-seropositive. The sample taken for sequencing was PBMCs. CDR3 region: CASSFWGQPGAFF. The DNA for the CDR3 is TGTGCCAGCAGCTTTTGGGGCCAGCCGGGAGCTTTCTTT.